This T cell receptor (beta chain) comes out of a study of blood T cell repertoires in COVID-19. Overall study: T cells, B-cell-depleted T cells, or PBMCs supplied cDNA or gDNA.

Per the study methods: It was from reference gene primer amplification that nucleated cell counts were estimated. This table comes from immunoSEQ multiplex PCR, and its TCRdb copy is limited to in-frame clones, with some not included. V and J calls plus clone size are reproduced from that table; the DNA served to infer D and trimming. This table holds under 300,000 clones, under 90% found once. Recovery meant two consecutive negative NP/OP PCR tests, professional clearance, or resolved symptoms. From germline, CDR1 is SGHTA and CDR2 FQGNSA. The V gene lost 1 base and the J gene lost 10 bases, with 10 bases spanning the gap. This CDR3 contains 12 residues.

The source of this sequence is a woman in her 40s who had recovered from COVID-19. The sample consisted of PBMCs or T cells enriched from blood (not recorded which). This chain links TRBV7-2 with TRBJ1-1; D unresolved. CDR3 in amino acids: CASSLVRTSAFF. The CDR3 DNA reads TGTGCCAGCAGCTTAGTCCGCACTTCAGCTTTCTTT.